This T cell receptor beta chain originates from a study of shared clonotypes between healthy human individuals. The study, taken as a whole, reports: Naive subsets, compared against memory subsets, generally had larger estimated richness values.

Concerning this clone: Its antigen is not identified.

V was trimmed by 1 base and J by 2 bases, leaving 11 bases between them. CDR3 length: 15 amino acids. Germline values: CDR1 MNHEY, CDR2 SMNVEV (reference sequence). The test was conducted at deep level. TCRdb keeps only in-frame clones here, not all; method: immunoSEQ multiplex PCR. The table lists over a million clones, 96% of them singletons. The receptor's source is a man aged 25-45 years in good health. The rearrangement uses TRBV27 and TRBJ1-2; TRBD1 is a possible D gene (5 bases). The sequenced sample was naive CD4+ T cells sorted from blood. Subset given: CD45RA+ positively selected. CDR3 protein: CASSLFGGTNYGYTF. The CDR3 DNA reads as TGTGCCAGCAGTTTATTCGGAGGGACCAACTATGGCTACACCTTC.